This T cell receptor (beta chain) was captured by sequencing in a study of CD8 T cells in ankylosing spondylitis. Study-wide points: Seemingly characteristic of ankylosing spondylitis blood was a TCR beta motif consisting of 7 or 8 highly homologous variants. Disease-linked clones reportedly concentrated significantly in matched ankylosing spondylitis synovial fluid.

The V and J ends lost 0 bases and 4 bases respectively, with 16 bases between them. Germline CDR1 DFQATT, CDR2 SNEGSKA (reference sequence). This CDR3 has 15 residues. 5'-RACE, quantitative and with molecular barcodes, yielded the TCR beta libraries. TCRdb ran MiXCR on the 5' RACE reads and lists one entry per CDR3 protein. The sample contains under 250,000 distinct CDR3 sequences, 8% to 11% of which appear only once. As concerns this clonotype: What it binds is unknown.

The source material was blood, either unsorted or a sorted T cell fraction (not recorded which). The chain links TRBV20-1 to TRBJ2-7; D ambiguous. The receptor comes from a male donor with ankylosing spondylitis or in good health (not recorded which). The CDR3 coding sequence is TGCAGTGCTAGAGATCATGTCCGTAAGGGATACGAGCAGTACTTC. It codes for CSARDHVRKGYEQYF.